The sequence of this TCR beta chain was determined in a study of post-analysis software for immune sequencing data. Built from TCR beta cDNA, the libraries had unique molecular identifiers in them. Between roughly 1 and 10 million T cells gave rise to some 450,000 cDNA molecules. TCRdb redid the calling of the PCR reads with MiXCR, one entry per CDR3 protein. The sample has some 500,000 distinct CDR3 sequences, around 40% seen once. General study findings and limits: Five TRBV segments appeared more often in patients than in controls, and TRBV5-6, TRBV5-1 and TRBV20-1 were among these. There was significantly lower normalized Chao1 diversity in multiple sclerosis patients than in controls.

On this clonotype itself: The antigen is undetermined.

V was shortened by 7 bases and J by 0 bases, with 6 bases between the two germline ends. Germline CDR1 reads SQVTM; CDR2 reads ANQGSEA. This CDR3 contains 11 residues. This rearrangement joins TRBV29-1 to TRBJ1-1; unclear D gene. This TCR was sampled from a girl between 5 and 17 years old with multiple sclerosis. Sequencing was done on a sample of blood. CDR3: CSGVLNTEAFF. In DNA, the CDR3 is TGCAGCGGTGTATTGAACACTGAAGCTTTCTTT.